The TCR beta chain described here comes from a study of blood T cell repertoires in COVID-19. Trimming stripped 2 bases from V and 4 bases from J, with 11 bases between. The germline V gene encodes CDR1 LNHDA and CDR2 SQIVND (reference sequence). This CDR3 spans 14 amino acids. The count of this clone is one. Original handling: The assay estimated nucleated cells by amplifying reference gene primers. The data were produced by immunoSEQ multiplex PCR, yet TCRdb's version contains in-frame clones alone and is incomplete. V and J calls and clone size are copied from that table; D and trimming were computed from the DNA. The sample has roughly 160,000 clones; almost 85% are singletons.

Input material: peripheral blood. The chain joins TRBV19 to TRBJ2-5; perhaps TRBD1 as D (5 bases). The TCR comes from a man aged 18 to 30 with active or convalescent COVID-19. The CDR3 DNA reads as TGTGCCAGTAGTATACAGGGTATAGGAGAGACCCAGTACTTC. Translated: CASSIQGIGETQYF. The whole variable domain, filled in from reference TRBV19 and TRBJ2-5, reads DGGITQSPKYLFRKEGQNVTLSCEQNLNHDAMYWYRQDPGQGLRLIYYSQIVNDFQKGDIAEGYSVSREKKESFPLTVTSAQKNPTAFYLCASSIQGIGETQYFGPGTRLLVL.